One sample yielded the 15 T cell receptor beta chains listed below, sequenced in a study of T cell responses to AZD1222 COVID-19 vaccine. Method: immunoSEQ multiplex PCR; TCRdb's copy keeps in-frame clones and lacks some. Of approximately 150,000 clones listed, 91% are singletons. The specimen was peripheral blood, collected 28 days after the second AZD1222 dose. The receptors derive from an adult who received the AZD1222 COVID-19 vaccine.

The rearrangement joins TRBV13 to TRBJ1-1; tentative D call: TRBD1 (6 bases). Germline-derived CDR1 and CDR2 are PRHDT and FYEKMQ (reference sequence). The CDR3 consists of 17 residues. V was shortened by 0 bases and J by 0 bases, with 14 bases between the two germline ends. CDR3 in DNA: TGTGCCAGCAGCTTAGGCCTTTCGAGGACAGTGAACACTGAAGCTTTCTTT. Translated, it gives CASSLGLSRTVNTEAFF.

This rearrangement joins TRBV6-1 to TRBJ2-5; 7 bases are a match to TRBD2. J was trimmed by 5 bases and V by 6 bases; bases with no gene match: 12. CDR1 and CDR2 (germline): MNHNS, SASEGT. The CDR3 length is 15 residues. The CDR3 spells CASRHGRTRGETQYF. CDR3 DNA: TGTGCCAGCAGGCACGGACGGACTAGAGGCGAGACCCAGTACTTC.

This chain uses TRBV6-4 with TRBJ1-2; no definite D call. Germline CDR1 MRHNA, CDR2 SNTAGT. The CDR3 runs 11 residues. Trimming shortened V by 6 bases and J by 7 bases, and 9 bases separated the two germline ends. CDR3: CASSGSSGYTF. The CDR3 region has the DNA TGTGCCAGCAGCGGGTCTTCTGGCTACACCTTC.

The rearrangement uses TRBV6-1 and TRBJ2-1; D call uncertain. The CDR3 covers 14 residues. Germline values: CDR1 MNHNS, CDR2 SASEGT. The V gene lost 1 base and the J gene lost 3 bases, with 7 bases spanning the gap. CDR3 sequence reads: CASSEGGYYNEQFF. The DNA of the CDR3 is TGTGCCAGCAGTGAAGGAGGCTACTACAATGAGCAGTTCTTC.

The chain is built from TRBV18 and TRBJ2-1; 8 bases agree with TRBD1. This CDR3 comprises 15 residues. V gave up 4 bases and J gave up 7 bases; unmatched junction bases: 9. Germline assignment: CDR1 KGHSH and CDR2 LQKENI. The CDR3 DNA is TGTGCCAGCTCACTGGGACAGGTTGGGGCAAATGAGCAGTTCTTC. Protein: CASSLGQVGANEQFF. The full variable domain, with the rest looked up from reference TRBV18 and TRBJ2-1, is NAGVMQNPRHLVRRRGQEARLRCSPMKGHSHVYWYRQLPEEGLKFMVYLQKENIIDESGMPKERFSAEFPKEGPSILRIQQVVRGDSAAYFCASSLGQVGANEQFFGPGTRLTVL.

This clone was counted once. The V call is TRBV6-5, the J call TRBJ1-1; tentative D call: TRBD1 (5 bases). CDR3 length: 13 residues. Trimming took 7 bases from V and 3 from J, leaving 12 bases between them. Germline V gene sequence: CDR1 MNHEY, CDR2 SVGAGI. The CDR3 DNA reads TGTGCCAGCAACGAGGGGCGGCACACTGAAGCTTTCTTT. The encoded protein is CASNEGRHTEAFF.

This chain joins TRBV3-1 (or the pseudogene TRBV3-2) and TRBJ1-3; TRBD1 might be the D (6 bases). V was trimmed by 4 bases and J by 1 base, leaving 14 bases between them. The CDR3 sequence is 16 residues long. Germline V gene sequence: CDR1 LGHDT, CDR2 YNNKEL (reference sequence). In DNA, the CDR3 is TGTGCCAGCAGCCCCGAAAATACAGGGTCTGGAAACACCATATATTTT. Translation gives CASSPENTGSGNTIYF.

This CDR3 is CASSRGASTETQYF. Written as DNA, the CDR3 is TGTGCCAGCAGCCGCGGTGCCTCTACGGAGACCCAGTACTTC. V gene TRBV3-1 (or the pseudogene TRBV3-2) combines with J gene TRBJ2-5; D ambiguous. Between the trimmed V and J ends, which lost 4 bases and 5 bases, there was a span of 14 bases. Per germline, CDR1 LGHDT and CDR2 YNNKEL (reference sequence). The CDR3 loop spans 14 amino acids.

The chain joins TRBV10-3 to TRBJ2-6; weak D call: TRBD1 (5 bases). There are 14 residues in the CDR3. V was shortened by 6 bases and J by 6 bases, with 12 bases between the two germline ends. Germline values: CDR1 ENHRY, CDR2 SYGVKD. CDR3 region: CAIRQGAAANVLTF. In nucleotides, the CDR3 is TGTGCCATCAGACAAGGGGCTGCGGCCAACGTCCTGACTTTC.

The V call is TRBV4-1, the J call TRBJ1-1; 12 nucleotides line up with TRBD1. The J segment lost 3 bases and the V segment lost 6 bases, leaving 14 bases of the junction unmatched. The CDR3 extends over 18 amino acids. Germline V lookup: CDR1 MGHRA, CDR2 YSYEKL. CDR3 amino acids: CASRYDPGQGAIDTEAFF. The CDR3 DNA reads TGCGCCAGCAGATATGATCCGGGACAGGGGGCTATCGACACTGAAGCTTTCTTT.

The chain has TRBV7-2 and TRBJ2-5, with D unresolved. The ends were cut back, 8 bases at V and 1 base at J, with 11 bases in the middle. Germline CDR1 is SGHTA and CDR2 is FQGNSA. The CDR3 spans 13 residues. CDR3 nucleotide sequence: TGTGCCAGCGCGTGGCGGCCCCAAGAGACCCAGTACTTC. Translating gives CASAWRPQETQYF.

V and J are TRBV3-1 (or the pseudogene TRBV3-2) and TRBJ2-3; the match to TRBD2 covers 14 bases. The V and J ends lost 4 bases and 0 bases, in that order; junction bases with no gene match: 6. The CDR3 is 18 amino acids. The germline gives CDR1 LGHDT, CDR2 YNNKEL (reference sequence). The CDR3 region is CASSPRTSGGLSTDTQYF. The CDR3 DNA follows: TGTGCCAGCAGCCCTCGGACTAGCGGGGGGCTAAGCACAGATACGCAGTATTTT.

This clone was detected a few times. The chain employs TRBV10-3 and TRBJ1-1, with D perhaps matching TRBD1 (6 bases). CDR1 ENHRY and CDR2 SYGVKD come from the germline V gene. This CDR3 contains 15 residues. V was cut by 0 bases and J by 1 base, with 9 bases left in between. The CDR3 protein is CAISESTGANTEAFF. CDR3 nucleotide sequence: TGTGCCATCAGTGAGTCGACGGGGGCGAACACTGAAGCTTTCTTT.

This clone appeared a few times. V is TRBV7-9 and J is TRBJ2-1; D may be TRBD1 or TRBD2 (5 bases each). Germline lookup yields CDR1 SEHNR and CDR2 FQNEAQ (reference sequence). V lost 4 bases, J lost 5 bases, and 15 bases lay in between. CDR3 size: 15 residues. For the CDR3, the DNA is TGTGCCAGCAGCTGGACCGGGACGGTTAACAATGAGCAGTTCTTC. It translates to CASSWTGTVNNEQFF.

The chain combines TRBV5-6 with TRBJ1-1, with 8 nucleotides matching TRBD1. The trim removed 6 bases at V and 2 bases at J, leaving 6 bases unmatched. This CDR3 is 14 amino acids long. Per the germline V gene, CDR1 is SGHDT and CDR2 is YYEEEE. In DNA, the CDR3 is TGTGCCAGCACCCTGACAGGGGATAACACTGAAGCTTTCTTT. Encoded protein: CASTLTGDNTEAFF. Full variable domain (outside the CDR3, taken from reference TRBV5-6 and TRBJ1-1): DAGVTQSPTHLIKTRGQQVTLRCSPKSGHDTVSWYQQALGQGPQFIFQYYEEEERQRGNFPDRFSGHQFPNYSSELNVNALLLGDSALYLCASTLTGDNTEAFFGQGTRLTVV.